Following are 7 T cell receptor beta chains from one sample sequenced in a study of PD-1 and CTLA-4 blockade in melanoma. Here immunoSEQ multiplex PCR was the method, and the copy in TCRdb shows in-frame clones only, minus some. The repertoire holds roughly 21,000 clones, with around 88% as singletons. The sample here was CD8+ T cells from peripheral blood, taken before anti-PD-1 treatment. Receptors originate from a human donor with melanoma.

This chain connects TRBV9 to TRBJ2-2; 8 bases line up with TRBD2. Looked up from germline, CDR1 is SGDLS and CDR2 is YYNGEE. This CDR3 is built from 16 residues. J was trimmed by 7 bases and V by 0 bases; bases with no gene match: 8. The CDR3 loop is CASSVATGGHSGELFF. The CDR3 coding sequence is TGTGCCAGCAGCGTAGCGACGGGGGGGCATAGCGGGGAGCTGTTTTTT.

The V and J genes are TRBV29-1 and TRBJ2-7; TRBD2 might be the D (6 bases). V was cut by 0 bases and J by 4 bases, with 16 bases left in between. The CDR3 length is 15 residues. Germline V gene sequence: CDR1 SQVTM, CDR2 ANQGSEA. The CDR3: CSVEDQMRDSYEQYF. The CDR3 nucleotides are TGCAGCGTTGAAGATCAAATGCGGGACTCATACGAGCAGTACTTC.

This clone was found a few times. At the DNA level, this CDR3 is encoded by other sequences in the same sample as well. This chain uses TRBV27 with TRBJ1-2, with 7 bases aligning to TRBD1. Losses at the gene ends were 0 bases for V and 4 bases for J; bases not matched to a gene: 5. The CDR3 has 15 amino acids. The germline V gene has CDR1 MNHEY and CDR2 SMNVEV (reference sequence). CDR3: CASSLSRGTAYGYTF. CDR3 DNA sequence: TGTGCCAGCAGTTTATCTAGAGGGACAGCCTATGGCTACACCTTC.

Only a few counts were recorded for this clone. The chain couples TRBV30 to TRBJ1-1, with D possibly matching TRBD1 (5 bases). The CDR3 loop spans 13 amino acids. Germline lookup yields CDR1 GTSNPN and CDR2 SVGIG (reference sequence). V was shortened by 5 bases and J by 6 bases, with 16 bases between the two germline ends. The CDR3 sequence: CAWDSSLSAEAFF. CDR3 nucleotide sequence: TGTGCCTGGGACAGTTCTCTCTCTGCTGAAGCTTTCTTT.

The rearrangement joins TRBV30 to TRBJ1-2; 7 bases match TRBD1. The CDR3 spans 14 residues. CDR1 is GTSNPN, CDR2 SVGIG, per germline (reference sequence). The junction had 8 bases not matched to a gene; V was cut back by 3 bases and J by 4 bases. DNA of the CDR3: TGTGCCTGGAGACTCCAGGGGGATCCCTATGGCTACACCTTC. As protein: CAWRLQGDPYGYTF.

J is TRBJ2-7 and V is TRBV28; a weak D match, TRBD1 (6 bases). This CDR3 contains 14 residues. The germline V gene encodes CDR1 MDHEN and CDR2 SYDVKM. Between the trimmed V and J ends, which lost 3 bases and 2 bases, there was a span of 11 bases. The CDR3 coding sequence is TGTGCCAGCAGTTTCAGGGGTCTCCCCTACGAGCAGTACTTC. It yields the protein CASSFRGLPYEQYF.

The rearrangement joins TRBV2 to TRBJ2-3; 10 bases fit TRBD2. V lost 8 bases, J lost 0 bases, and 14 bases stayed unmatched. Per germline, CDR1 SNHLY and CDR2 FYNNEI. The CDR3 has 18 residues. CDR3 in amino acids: CASHGVASGGPSTDTQYF. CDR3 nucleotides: TGTGCCAGCCACGGGGTGGCTAGCGGGGGCCCCAGCACAGATACGCAGTATTTT.